The entry that follows covers one T cell receptor beta chain sequence. Its target is unknown. This CDR3 is missing its conserved last phenylalanine or tryptophan, likely due to a read error. These data belong to a study of tumor and adjacent non-tumor tissue in lung cancer. About the research overall: Aged roughly 30 to 85 years, patients included about 11 men and 4 to 6 women with stage I to III disease. Each sample yielded roughly 4.2 million productive TCRbeta reads on average.

Three rounds of nested PCR, following a modified ARM-PCR protocol, produced the TCRbeta library. MiXCR, applied by TCRdb to the multiplex PCR reads, yields one record per CDR3 protein. The profile shows about 100,000 distinct CDR3 sequences, 60% to 80% of them singletons. RNA was extracted from bulk tissue without any cell sorting. The normal lung tissue was taken more than 3 cm from the tumor edge. General study results and limits: Top 100 clones took a larger repertoire share in normal lung. Tumor tissue had significantly higher TCR diversity than normal lung.

The CDR3 has 14 amino acids. What was sequenced was distant non-tumor lung tissue. The TCR was taken from a man between 25 and 39 years old with non-small cell lung cancer. The V call is TRBV12-3 or TRBV12-4, the J call TRBJ2-5; D is unclear. CDR3 sequence: CASTQYTAQGTQYS. Here the CDR3 DNA reads TGTGCCAGCACCCAGTATACAGCCCAAGGGACCCAGTACTCC.